The source of this T cell receptor (beta chain) is a study of blood T cell repertoires in COVID-19. Across the whole study: Some COVID-19 samples were acute and others convalescent; all came from the United States, Italy and Spain.

Some clones are missing from TCRdb's copy, which holds only in-frame ones; the method was immunoSEQ multiplex PCR. The data contain 150,000 to 200,000 clones, more than 75% of them seen just once; the ten biggest clones take up nearly 2.5%. This CDR3 contains 14 residues. Deletions cut 9 bases from V and 3 bases from J, with 15 bases between. CDR1 and CDR2 from the germline V gene are MNHEY and SMNVEV (reference sequence). Sequencing was carried out using peripheral blood. The receptor was derived from a man in his forties with active or convalescent COVID-19. V and J are TRBV27 and TRBJ1-5; D might be TRBD1 (6 bases). In nucleotides, the CDR3 is TGTGCCAGTCGGGGAGGGGGATTCAATCAGCCCCAGCATTTT. Translated, it gives CASRGGGFNQPQHF.